This record looks at one T cell receptor (beta chain) sequence and its context. The target antigen is unknown. This record comes from a study of Ad26.COV2.S vaccination and SARS-CoV-2 variants. Study conclusions and caveats: From the TCR breadth and depth analyses, total T cell responses may have been underestimated. Reported findings describe substantial breadth in spike-specific CD8+ and CD4+ T cell responses following vaccination. Vaccine recipients surpassed placebo recipients in spike-specific TCR breadth.

Data came from immunoSEQ multiplex PCR; TCRdb stores just in-frame clones and leaves some out. The data show 300,000 to 450,000 clones, with about 91% seen just once and about 3.8% held by the top ten. This clonotype was obtained from a human donor who had recovered from COVID-19. Sequenced here: peripheral blood, sampled after recovery from COVID-19.

The CDR3 spells CASSLGGLSEKLFF. CDR3 nucleotides: TGTGCCAGCAGCTTAGGAGGGTTGAGTGAAAAACTGTTTTTT. V usage is TRBV7-9 and J usage is TRBJ1-4; D not resolved. CDR3 size: 14 residues. CDR1 and CDR2 (germline): SEHNR, FQNEAQ (reference sequence). V lost 1 base, J lost 7 bases, and 10 bases lay in between. Supplemented by reference TRBV7-9 and TRBJ1-4, the full variable domain reads DTGVSQNPRHKITKRGQNVTFRCDPISEHNRLYWYRQTLGQGPEFLTYFQNEAQLEKSRLLSDRFSAERPKGSFSTLEIQRTEQGDSAMYLCASSLGGLSEKLFFGSGTQLSVL.